This T cell receptor (beta chain) was recorded in a study of OX40 agonist ivuxolimab in advanced cancers. Study as a whole: Past anti-PD-1, anti-PD-L1 or anti-CTLA-4 therapy was accepted, and 35% to 45% had received some.

TCRdb's copy holds only in-frame clones and misses some; the assay was immunoSEQ multiplex PCR. The profile shows some 100,000 clones, around 86% of them singletons. CDR3 length: 14 amino acids. The germline CDR1 and CDR2 sequences are SNHLY and FYNNEI. Between the trimmed V and J ends, which lost 1 base and 4 bases, there was a span of 10 bases. The sequenced sample was CD4+ or CD8+ T cells sorted from blood, obtained in a trial of the OX40 agonist ivuxolimab. The chain recombines TRBV2 with TRBJ1-2, with a possible D match to TRBD1 (5 bases). The sequence was obtained from an adult with an advanced solid tumor such as melanoma, head and neck, liver or kidney cancer. The CDR3 DNA reads as TGTGCCAGCAGTGAAGACAACGACAGCTATGGCTACACCTTC. Translation: CASSEDNDSYGYTF. Based on the CDR3 plus reference TRBV2 and TRBJ1-2, the full variable domain is EPEVTQTPSHQVTQMGQEVILRCVPISNHLYFYWYRQILGQKVEFLVSFYNNEISEKSEIFDDQFSVERPDGSNFTLKIRSTKLEDSAMYFCASSEDNDSYGYTFGSGTRLTVV.